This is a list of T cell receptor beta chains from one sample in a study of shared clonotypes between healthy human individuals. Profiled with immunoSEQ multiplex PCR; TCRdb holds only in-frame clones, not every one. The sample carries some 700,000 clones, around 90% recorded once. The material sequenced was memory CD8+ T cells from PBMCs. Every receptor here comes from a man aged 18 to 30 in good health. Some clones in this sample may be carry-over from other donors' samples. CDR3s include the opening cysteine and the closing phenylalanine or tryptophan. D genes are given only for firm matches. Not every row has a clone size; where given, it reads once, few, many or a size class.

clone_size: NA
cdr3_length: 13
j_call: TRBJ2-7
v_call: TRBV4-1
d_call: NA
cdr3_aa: CASSQAYTDEQYF
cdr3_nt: TGCGCCAGCAGCCAAGCATATACCGACGAGCAGTACTTC

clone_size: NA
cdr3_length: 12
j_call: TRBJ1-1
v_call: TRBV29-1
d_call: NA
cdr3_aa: CSVEGGPVSAFF
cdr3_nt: TGCAGCGTTGAGGGGGGCCCAGTTTCGGCTTTCTTT

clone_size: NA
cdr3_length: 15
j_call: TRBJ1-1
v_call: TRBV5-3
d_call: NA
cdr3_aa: CARSKASHRGTEAFF
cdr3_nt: TGTGCCAGAAGCAAGGCCTCCCACAGAGGTACTGAAGCTTTCTTT

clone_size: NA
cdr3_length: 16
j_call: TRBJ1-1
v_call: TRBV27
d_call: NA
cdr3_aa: CASSLSIGGRNTEAFF
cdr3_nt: TGTGCCAGCAGTTTATCAATCGGTGGCAGGAACACTGAAGCTTTCTTT

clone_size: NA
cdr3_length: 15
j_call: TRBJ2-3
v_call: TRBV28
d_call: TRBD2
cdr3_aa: CASRDIGLATDTQYF
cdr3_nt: TGTGCCAGCAGAGATATAGGACTAGCCACAGATACGCAGTATTTT

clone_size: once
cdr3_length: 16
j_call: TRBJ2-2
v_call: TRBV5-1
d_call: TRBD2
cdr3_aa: CASSSTSGDYTGELFF
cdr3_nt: TGCGCCAGCAGCTCCACTAGCGGGGATTACACCGGGGAGCTGTTTTTT

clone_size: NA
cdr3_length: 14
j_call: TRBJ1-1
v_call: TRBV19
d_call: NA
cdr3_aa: CASSTPSMNTEAFF
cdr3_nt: TGTGCCAGTAGTACACCCAGTATGAACACTGAAGCTTTCTTT

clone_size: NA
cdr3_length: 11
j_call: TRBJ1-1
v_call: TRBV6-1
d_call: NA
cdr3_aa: CASSYGTEAFF
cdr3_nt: TGTGCCAGCAGTTACGGTACTGAAGCTTTCTTT

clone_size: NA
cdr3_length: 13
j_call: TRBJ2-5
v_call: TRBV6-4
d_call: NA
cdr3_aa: CASSPGGGETQYF
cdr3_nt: TGTGCCAGCAGTCCCGGGGGTGGAGAGACCCAGTACTTC

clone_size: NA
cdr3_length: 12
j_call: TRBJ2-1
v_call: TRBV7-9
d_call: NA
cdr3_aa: CASSPDSNEQFF
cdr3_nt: TGTGCCAGCAGCCCAGACAGTAATGAGCAGTTCTTC

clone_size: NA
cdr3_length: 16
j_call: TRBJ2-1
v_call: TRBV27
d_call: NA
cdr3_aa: CASSPTLGLGFDEQFF
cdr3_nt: TGTGCCAGCAGTCCCACCCTGGGACTCGGCTTCGATGAGCAGTTCTTC

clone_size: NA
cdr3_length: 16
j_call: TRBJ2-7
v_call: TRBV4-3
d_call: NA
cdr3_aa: CASSQEKSGPSYEQYF
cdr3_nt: TGCGCCAGCAGCCAAGAAAAAAGTGGACCATCCTACGAGCAGTACTTC

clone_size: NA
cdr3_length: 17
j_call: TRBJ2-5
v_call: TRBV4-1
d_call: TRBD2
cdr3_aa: CASSWTSSGIVSETQYF
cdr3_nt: TGCGCCAGCAGCTGGACTTCGAGCGGGATTGTTAGCGAGACCCAGTACTTC

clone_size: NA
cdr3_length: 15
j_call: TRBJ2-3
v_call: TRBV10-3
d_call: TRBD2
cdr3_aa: CAIRVSGSGADTQYF
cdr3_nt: TGTGCCATCAGGGTTAGCGGGAGTGGCGCAGATACGCAGTATTTT

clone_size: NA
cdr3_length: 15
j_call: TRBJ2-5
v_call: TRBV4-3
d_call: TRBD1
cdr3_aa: CASSPGQGVGETQYF
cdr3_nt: TGCGCCAGCAGCCCCGGACAGGGGGTCGGGGAGACCCAGTACTTC

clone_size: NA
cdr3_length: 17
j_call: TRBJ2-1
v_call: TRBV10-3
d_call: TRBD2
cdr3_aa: CAISEWLRGSNYNEQFF
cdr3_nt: TGTGCCATCAGTGAGTGGCTTCGCGGGAGTAACTACAATGAGCAGTTCTTC

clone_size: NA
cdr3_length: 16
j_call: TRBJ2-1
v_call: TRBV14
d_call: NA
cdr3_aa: CASSQVYGATGGEQFF
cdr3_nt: TGTGCCAGCAGCCAAGTGTACGGGGCTACTGGAGGGGAGCAGTTCTTC

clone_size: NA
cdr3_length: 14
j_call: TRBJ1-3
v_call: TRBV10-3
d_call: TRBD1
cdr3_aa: CAISEQGQGNTIYF
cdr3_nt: TGTGCCATCAGTGAGCAGGGACAGGGAAACACCATATATTTT

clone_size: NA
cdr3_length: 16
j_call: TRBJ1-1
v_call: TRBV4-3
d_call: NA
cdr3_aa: CASSQVFAGTNTEAFF
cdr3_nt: TGCGCCAGCAGCCAAGTTTTCGCAGGTACAAACACTGAAGCTTTCTTT

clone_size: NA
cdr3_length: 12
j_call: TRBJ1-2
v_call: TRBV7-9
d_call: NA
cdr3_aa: CASSRDSDGYTF
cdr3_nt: TGTGCCAGCAGCCGTGACAGCGATGGCTACACCTTC

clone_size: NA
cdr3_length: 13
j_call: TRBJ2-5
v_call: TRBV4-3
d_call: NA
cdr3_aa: CASSQDPEETQYF
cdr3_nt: TGCGCCAGCAGCCAAGACCCGGAGGAGACCCAGTACTTC

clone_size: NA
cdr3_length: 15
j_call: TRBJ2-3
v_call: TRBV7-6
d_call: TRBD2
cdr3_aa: CASSPILAGTDTQYF
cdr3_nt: TGTGCCAGCAGCCCTATACTAGCGGGCACAGATACGCAGTATTTT